A single sample is the source of the 8 T cell receptor beta chains below, sequenced in a study of cytomegalovirus exposure and HLA in healthy donors. It was with 60 Vbeta and 13 Jbeta primers that the PCR ran. Repertoires were generated with immunoSEQ multiplex PCR, while TCRdb's copy carries only in-frame clones and drops some. This repertoire shows 100,000 to 150,000 clones, about four fifths found once; its top ten account for around 1.5%. Sample: PBMCs. The receptors derive from a woman in her forties in good health and CMV-seronegative.

The V call is TRBV19, the J call TRBJ2-1; 9 bases fit TRBD1. Trimming removed 2 bases from V and 4 bases from J; junction bases left unmatched: 3. This CDR3 has 15 amino acids. Germline values: CDR1 LNHDA, CDR2 SQIVND (reference sequence). The CDR3 sequence is CASSITGGPYNEQFF. The CDR3 DNA is TGTGCCAGTAGTATAACAGGGGGCCCTTACAATGAGCAGTTCTTC.

The chain carries TRBV6-1 and TRBJ2-7; 9 bases align to TRBD1. Germline V lookup: CDR1 MNHNS, CDR2 SASEGT. V trimming: 1 base; J trimming: 2 bases; junction bases outside the gene matches: 3. The CDR3 has 15 amino acids. The chain's CDR3 is CASSEGQGGAYEQYF. CDR3 nucleotide sequence: TGTGCCAGCAGTGAAGGACAGGGGGGCGCCTACGAGCAGTACTTC.

The V and J genes are TRBV6-1 and TRBJ1-1; D is ambiguous. V dropped 4 bases and J dropped 1 base, with 16 bases sitting between them. The CDR3 is 16 residues long. The germline V gene has CDR1 MNHNS and CDR2 SASEGT. The CDR3 loop is CASSANPRHWNTEAFF. CDR3 sequence (DNA): TGTGCCAGCAGTGCGAACCCCCGACATTGGAACACTGAAGCTTTCTTT.

This chain uses TRBV6-4 with TRBJ1-1; possibly TRBD1 for D (6 bases). Deletions cut 5 bases from V and 9 bases from J, with 16 bases between. The CDR3 contains 13 residues. In germline, CDR1 is MRHNA, CDR2 SNTAGT. Here the CDR3 reads CASSSDSSRKAFF. CDR3 coding DNA: TGTGCCAGCAGTTCGGACAGTTCACGAAAAGCTTTCTTT.

The V and J genes are TRBV6-5 and TRBJ1-2, with D possibly being TRBD1 (5 bases). CDR1 and CDR2 (germline): MNHEY, SVGAGI. V was cut by 2 bases and J by 3 bases, with 13 bases left in between. This CDR3 spans 15 amino acids. The CDR3, as DNA: TGTGCCAGCAGTTACGGACACCTTGCCCACTATGGCTACACCTTC. Its protein product is CASSYGHLAHYGYTF.

The chain recombines TRBV9 with TRBJ1-3; TRBD1 might be the D (5 bases). The germline gives CDR1 SGDLS, CDR2 YYNGEE. The CDR3 has 14 amino acids. Trimming removed 3 bases at V and 4 bases at J, with 11 bases between. CDR3 in amino acids: CASSAWTNGNTIYF. Here the CDR3 DNA reads TGTGCCAGCAGCGCCTGGACAAACGGAAACACCATATATTTT.

V usage is TRBV29-1 and J usage is TRBJ1-1, with D possibly matching TRBD1 (5 bases). Germline loops: CDR1 SQVTM, CDR2 ANQGSEA. V lost 4 bases to trimming and J lost 2 bases, with 8 bases between them. The CDR3 sequence is 12 residues long. DNA of the CDR3: TGCAGCGTTGCCCAGGGAAACACTGAAGCTTTCTTT. Amino acids: CSVAQGNTEAFF.

V usage is TRBV7-2 and J usage is TRBJ2-5; possible D gene TRBD1, 5 bases. V shed 1 base and J shed 2 bases, with 17 bases lying between them. The germline V gene encodes CDR1 SGHTA and CDR2 FQGNSA. The CDR3 is 17 amino acids. The CDR3 protein is CASSLVSSQGGQETQYF. CDR3 in DNA: TGTGCCAGCAGCTTAGTCTCGTCGCAGGGTGGGCAAGAGACCCAGTACTTC.